This T cell receptor (beta chain) was observed in a study of blood T cells in healthy people across ages. General observations from the study: More naive CD4+ cells and higher diversity were found in long-lived than in aged donors.

Alongside a J-beta primer mix, a sample-barcoded 5' primer served in a second PCR lasting roughly 7 to 11 cycles. MiXCR was run by TCRdb on the 5' RACE reads, yielding one entry per CDR3 protein. Of just under 900,000 distinct CDR3 sequences in the sample, about 28% are singletons; the top ten hold 17%. To note about this clonotype: Antigen specificity is unknown.

This CDR3 is built from 16 residues. Trimming stripped 1 base from V and 11 bases from J, with 23 bases between. Looked up from germline, CDR1 is SGHTA and CDR2 is FQGNSA. The sequence was collected from a woman of 80 years or more in good health. The sample consisted of blood. The rearrangement uses TRBV7-2 and TRBJ2-5; weak D call: TRBD1 (6 bases). CDR3: CASSLGGTTSYNEQYF. Written as DNA, the CDR3 is TGTGCCAGCAGCTTAGGAGGGACAACATCCTACAATGAGCAGTACTTC.